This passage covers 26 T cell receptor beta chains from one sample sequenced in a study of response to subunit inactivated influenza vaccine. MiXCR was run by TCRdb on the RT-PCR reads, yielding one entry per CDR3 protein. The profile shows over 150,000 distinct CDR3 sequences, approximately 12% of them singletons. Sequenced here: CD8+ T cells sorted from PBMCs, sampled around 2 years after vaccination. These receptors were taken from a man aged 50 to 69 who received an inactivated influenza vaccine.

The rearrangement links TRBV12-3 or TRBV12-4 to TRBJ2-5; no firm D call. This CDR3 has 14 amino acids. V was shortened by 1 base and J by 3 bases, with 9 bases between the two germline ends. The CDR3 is CASSLVGTKETQYF. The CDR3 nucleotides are TGTGCCAGCAGTTTAGTGGGCACCAAAGAGACCCAGTACTTC.

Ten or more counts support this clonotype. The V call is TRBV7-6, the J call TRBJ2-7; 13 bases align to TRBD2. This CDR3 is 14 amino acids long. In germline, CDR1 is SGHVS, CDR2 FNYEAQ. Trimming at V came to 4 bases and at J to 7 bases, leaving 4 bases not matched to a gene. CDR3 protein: CASSSWTSGGEQYF. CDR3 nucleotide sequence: TGTGCCAGCAGCTCATGGACTAGCGGGGGTGAGCAGTACTTC. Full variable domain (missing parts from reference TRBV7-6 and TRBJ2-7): GAGVSQSPRYKVTKRGQDVALRCDPISGHVSLYWYRQALGQGPEFLTYFNYEAQQDKSGLPNDRFSAERPEGSISTLTIQRTEQRDSAMYRCASSSWTSGGEQYFGPGTRLTVT.

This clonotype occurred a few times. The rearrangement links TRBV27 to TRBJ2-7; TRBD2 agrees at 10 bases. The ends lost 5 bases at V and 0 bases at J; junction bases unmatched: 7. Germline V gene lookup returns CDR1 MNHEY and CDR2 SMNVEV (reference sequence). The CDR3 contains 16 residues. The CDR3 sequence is CASSIRGTSASYEQYF. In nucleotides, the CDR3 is TGTGCCAGCAGTATCAGAGGGACTAGCGCCTCCTACGAGCAGTACTTC.

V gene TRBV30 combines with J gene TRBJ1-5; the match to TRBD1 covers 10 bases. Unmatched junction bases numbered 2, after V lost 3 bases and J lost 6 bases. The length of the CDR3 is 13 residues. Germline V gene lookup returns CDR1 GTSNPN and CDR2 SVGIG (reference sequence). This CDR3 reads CAWRGQGLQPQHF. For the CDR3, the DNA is TGTGCCTGGAGGGGACAGGGGCTTCAGCCCCAGCATTTT.

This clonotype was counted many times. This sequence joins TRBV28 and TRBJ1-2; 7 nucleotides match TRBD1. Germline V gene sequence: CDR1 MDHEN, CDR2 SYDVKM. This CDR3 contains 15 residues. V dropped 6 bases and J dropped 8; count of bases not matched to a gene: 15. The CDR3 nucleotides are TGTGCCAGCAGCCCTACCCGGACAGGAGCTCTGGGCTACACCTTC. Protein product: CASSPTRTGALGYTF.

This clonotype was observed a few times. CDR3 loop: CASKGQGNTEAFF. DNA of the CDR3: TGTGCCAGCAAGGGACAGGGGAACACTGAAGCTTTCTTT. This sequence joins TRBV12-3 or TRBV12-4 and TRBJ1-1; 9 bases are a match to TRBD1. The V and J ends lost 7 bases and 1 base, in that order; junction bases with no gene match: 1. The CDR3 is 13 residues long.

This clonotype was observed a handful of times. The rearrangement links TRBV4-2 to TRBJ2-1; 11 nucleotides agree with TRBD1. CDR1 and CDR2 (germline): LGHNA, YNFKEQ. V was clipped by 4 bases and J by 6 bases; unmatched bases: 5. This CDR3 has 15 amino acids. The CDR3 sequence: CASSLGTGGVNEQFF. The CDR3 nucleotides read TGTGCCAGCAGCCTTGGGACAGGGGGGGTCAATGAGCAGTTCTTC.

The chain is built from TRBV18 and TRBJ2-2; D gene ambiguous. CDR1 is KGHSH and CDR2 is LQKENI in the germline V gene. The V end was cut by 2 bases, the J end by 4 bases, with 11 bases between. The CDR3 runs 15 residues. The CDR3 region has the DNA TGTGCCAGCTCACCAGGCGATCCCTCCACCGGGGAGCTGTTTTTT. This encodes CASSPGDPSTGELFF. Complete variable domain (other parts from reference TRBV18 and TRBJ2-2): NAGVMQNPRHLVRRRGQEARLRCSPMKGHSHVYWYRQLPEEGLKFMVYLQKENIIDESGMPKERFSAEFPKEGPSILRIQQVVRGDSAAYFCASSPGDPSTGELFFGEGSRLTVL.

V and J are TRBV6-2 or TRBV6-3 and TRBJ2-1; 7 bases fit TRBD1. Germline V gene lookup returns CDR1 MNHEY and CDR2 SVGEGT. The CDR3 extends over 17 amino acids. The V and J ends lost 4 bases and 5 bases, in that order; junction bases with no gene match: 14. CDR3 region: CASSSLSDRVLHNEQFF. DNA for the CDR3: TGTGCCAGCAGTTCCTTGTCAGACAGGGTCTTACACAATGAGCAGTTCTTC.

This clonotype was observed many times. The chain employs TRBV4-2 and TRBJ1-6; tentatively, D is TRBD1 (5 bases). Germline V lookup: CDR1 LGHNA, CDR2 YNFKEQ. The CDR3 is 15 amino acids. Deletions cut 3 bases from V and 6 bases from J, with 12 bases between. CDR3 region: CASSHPGAGNSPLHF. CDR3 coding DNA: TGTGCCAGCAGCCACCCCGGGGCGGGTAATTCACCCCTCCACTTT.

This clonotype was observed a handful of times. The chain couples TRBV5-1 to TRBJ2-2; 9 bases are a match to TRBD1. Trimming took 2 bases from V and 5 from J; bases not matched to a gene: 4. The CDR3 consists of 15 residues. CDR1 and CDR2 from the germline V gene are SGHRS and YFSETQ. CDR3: CASSFTTGGTGELFF. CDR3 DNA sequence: TGCGCCAGCAGCTTTACGACAGGGGGGACCGGGGAGCTGTTTTTT.

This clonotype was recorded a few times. CDR3 sequence reads: CSVIWTGAKDTQYF. The DNA of the CDR3 is TGCAGCGTGATTTGGACAGGGGCGAAAGATACGCAGTATTTT. The chain is built from TRBV29-1 and TRBJ2-3, with 9 bases identical to TRBD1. V trimming: 6 bases; J trimming: 5 bases; junction bases outside the gene matches: 9. CDR1 is SQVTM, CDR2 ANQGSEA, per germline. The CDR3 is made up of 14 amino acids.

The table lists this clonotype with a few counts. CDR3: CAIKPQGATYYEQYF. The CDR3, as DNA: TGTGCCATCAAACCCCAGGGGGCTACCTACTACGAGCAGTACTTC. The V call is TRBV10-3, the J call TRBJ2-7; 8 nucleotides match TRBD1. Germline CDR1 ENHRY, CDR2 SYGVKD. Trimming removed 7 bases from V and 3 bases from J; junction bases left unmatched: 11. The CDR3 has 15 amino acids.

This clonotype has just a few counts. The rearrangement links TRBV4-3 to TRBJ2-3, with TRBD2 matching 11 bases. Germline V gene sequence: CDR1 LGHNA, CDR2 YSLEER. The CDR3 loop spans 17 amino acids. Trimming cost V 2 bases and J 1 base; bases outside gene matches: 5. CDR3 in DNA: TGCGCCAGCAGCCAATTAGCGGGAGGGAAACGCACAGATACGCAGTATTTT. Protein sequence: CASSQLAGGKRTDTQYF.

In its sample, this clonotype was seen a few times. The CDR3 coding sequence is TGTGCCAGCAGCGTGTTTATTACGGACCAATACGAGCAGTACTTC. Protein: CASSVFITDQYEQYF. The J gene is TRBJ2-7, the V gene TRBV2; D is ambiguous. CDR1 and CDR2 from the germline V gene are SNHLY and FYNNEI. V was trimmed by 6 bases and J by 4 bases, leaving 19 bases between them. CDR3 length: 15 residues.

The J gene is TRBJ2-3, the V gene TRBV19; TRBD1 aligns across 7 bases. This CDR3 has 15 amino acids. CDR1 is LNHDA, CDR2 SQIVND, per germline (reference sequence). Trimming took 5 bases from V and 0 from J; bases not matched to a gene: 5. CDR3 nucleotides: TGTGCCAGTAGTTCCCGGGACAGTAGCACAGATACGCAGTATTTT. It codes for CASSSRDSSTDTQYF.

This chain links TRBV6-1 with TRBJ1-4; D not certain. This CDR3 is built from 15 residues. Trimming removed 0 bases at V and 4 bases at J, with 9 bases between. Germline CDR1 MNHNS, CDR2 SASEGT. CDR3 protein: CASSEAWRGNEKLFF. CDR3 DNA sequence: TGTGCCAGCAGTGAAGCGTGGCGGGGTAATGAAAAACTGTTTTTT.

The CDR3 region is CARGKAEAFF. CDR3 nucleotides: TGTGCCAGGGGCAAAGCTGAAGCTTTCTTT. The chain links TRBV19 to TRBJ1-1, with D unclear. The V gene's germline CDR1 is LNHDA and CDR2 SQIVND (reference sequence). Trimming cost V 9 bases and J 6 bases, with 8 bases left between them. This CDR3 has 10 residues.

The CDR3 bases are TGTGCCAGCAGTTACTCTTGGGGCACTGAAGCTTTCTTT. This sequence encodes CASSYSWGTEAFF. This chain joins TRBV6-5 and TRBJ1-1; D is unclear. Germline CDR1 and CDR2: MNHEY and SVGAGI. CDR3 length: 13 residues. Trimming removed 0 bases at V and 4 bases at J, with 6 bases between.

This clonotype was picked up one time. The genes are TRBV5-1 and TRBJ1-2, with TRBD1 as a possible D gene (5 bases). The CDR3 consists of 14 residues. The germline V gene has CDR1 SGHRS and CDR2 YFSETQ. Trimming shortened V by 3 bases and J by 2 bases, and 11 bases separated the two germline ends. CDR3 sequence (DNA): TGCGCCAGCAGCTCACCGACAGAAAACTATGGCTACACCTTC. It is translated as CASSSPTENYGYTF.

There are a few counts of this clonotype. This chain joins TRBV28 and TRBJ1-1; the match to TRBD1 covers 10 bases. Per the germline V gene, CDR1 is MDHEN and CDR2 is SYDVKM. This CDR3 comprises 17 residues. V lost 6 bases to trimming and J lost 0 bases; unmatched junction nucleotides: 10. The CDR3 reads CASRSPGQGYLNTEAFF. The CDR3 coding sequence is TGTGCCAGCAGGAGTCCGGGACAGGGGTATCTGAACACTGAAGCTTTCTTT.

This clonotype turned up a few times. The CDR3 sequence is CATVSSWVNTEAFF. The CDR3 bases are TGTGCCACCGTGAGCTCCTGGGTGAACACTGAAGCTTTCTTT. The chain recombines TRBV15 with TRBJ1-1, with no clear D. The V end lost 8 bases, the J end lost 0 bases, and 13 bases lay between the germline ends. Germline loops: CDR1 LNHNV, CDR2 YYDKDF (reference sequence). This CDR3 is 14 amino acids long.

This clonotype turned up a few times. The CDR3 reads CASSLDRENSPLHF. The CDR3 region has the DNA TGCGCCAGCAGCTTGGACAGGGAAAATTCACCCCTCCACTTT. The chain uses TRBV5-1 and TRBJ1-6, with D perhaps TRBD1 (6 bases). The CDR3 covers 14 residues. Looked up from germline, CDR1 is SGHRS and CDR2 is YFSETQ. Between the trimmed V and J ends, which lost 0 bases and 7 bases, there was a span of 8 bases.

The CDR3 loop is CASSQVVRTSVYNEQFF. In DNA form, the CDR3 reads TGTGCCAGCAGCCAAGTCGTTAGGACTAGCGTATACAATGAGCAGTTCTTC. The rearrangement uses TRBV4-2 and TRBJ2-1; 9 bases fit TRBD2. The CDR3 runs 17 residues. Germline lookup yields CDR1 LGHNA and CDR2 YNFKEQ. V lost 1 base and J lost 4; bases outside the gene matches: 8.

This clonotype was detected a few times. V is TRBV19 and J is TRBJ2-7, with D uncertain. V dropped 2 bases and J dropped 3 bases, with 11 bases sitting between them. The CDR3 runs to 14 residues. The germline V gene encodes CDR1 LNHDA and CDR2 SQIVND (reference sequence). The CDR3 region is CASSIRPNYYEQYF. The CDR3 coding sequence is TGTGCCAGTAGTATACGGCCGAATTACTACGAGCAGTACTTC.

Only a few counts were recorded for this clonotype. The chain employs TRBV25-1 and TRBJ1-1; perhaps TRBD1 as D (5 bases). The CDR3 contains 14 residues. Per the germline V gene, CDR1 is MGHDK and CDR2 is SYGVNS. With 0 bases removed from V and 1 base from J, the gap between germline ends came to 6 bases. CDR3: CASSEYGGNTEAFF. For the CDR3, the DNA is TGTGCCAGCAGTGAATATGGGGGGAACACTGAAGCTTTCTTT.